This T cell receptor beta chain was retrieved from a study of a mutant IDH1 vaccine in newly diagnosed glioma. Study-wide context: Vaccines were first given 4-6 weeks after radiotherapy alone, or with temozolomide cycles.

TCRdb's copy holds only in-frame clones and misses some; the assay was immunoSEQ multiplex PCR. Among 60,000 or so clones, 75% to 90% were seen once, and the ten largest hold less than 2%. Noted time point: week 11, during vaccination. Alongside topical imiquimod, each dose of vaccine comprised 300 ug of mutant IDH1 20-mer peptide. This CDR3 region has 15 residues. V lost 0 bases to trimming and J lost 1 base, with 12 bases between them. CDR1 is GTSNPN and CDR2 is SVGIG in the germline V gene (reference sequence). About this clone: What it binds is not known.

General study findings and limits: Immune responses induced by vaccination arose in roughly 95% of the patients.

Sequenced here: PBMCs, sampled from a glioma patient whose treatment included an IDH1 peptide vaccine. The chain couples TRBV30 to TRBJ2-5; no definite D call. This receptor was identified in a man aged 35-49 years with glioma. CDR3 nucleotides: TGTGCCTGGAGTGTACGTTCTTTGGTCCAAGAGACCCAGTACTTC. Encoded protein: CAWSVRSLVQETQYF.